A selection of T cell receptor beta chains follows, all from one sample in a study of Ad26.COV2.S vaccination and SARS-CoV-2 variants. Generated by immunoSEQ multiplex PCR, the TCRdb table keeps only in-frame clones and is missing some. The table includes over 400,000 clones, around 91% detected once. Sequenced material: peripheral blood, taken in a trial of Ad26.COV2.S vaccine versus placebo. All receptors come from a person aged 18-65 years who received the Ad26.COV2.S COVID-19 vaccine or a placebo. CDR3s include the opening cysteine and the closing phenylalanine or tryptophan. The D gene is left open where the match is weak. Only part of the rows carry a size: once, few, many, or a class if the clone is expanded.

j_call: TRBJ2-7; d_call: .; clone_size: .; v_call: TRBV7-2; cdr3_aa: CASSPSSVRSANEQYF; cdr3_nt: TGTGCCAGCAGTCCTTCCTCCGTACGGAGCGCAAACGAGCAGTACTTC
j_call: TRBJ1-1; d_call: .; clone_size: .; v_call: TRBV5-1; cdr3_aa: CASSLTPNRDTEAFF; cdr3_nt: TGCGCCAGCAGCTTGACCCCAAACAGGGACACTGAAGCTTTCTTT
j_call: TRBJ2-7; d_call: TRBD2; clone_size: .; v_call: TRBV19; cdr3_aa: CASSDTPGLAGVEQYF; cdr3_nt: TGTGCCAGTAGTGATACCCCGGGACTAGCGGGAGTCGAGCAGTACTTC
j_call: TRBJ2-7; d_call: TRBD1; clone_size: .; v_call: TRBV27; cdr3_aa: CASSWTGTGDYEQYF; cdr3_nt: TGTGCCAGCAGTTGGACCGGGACAGGGGACTACGAGCAGTACTTC
j_call: TRBJ1-6; d_call: .; clone_size: .; v_call: TRBV5-4; cdr3_aa: CASSAGGGVSYNSPLHF; cdr3_nt: TGTGCCAGCAGCGCTGGTGGAGGTGTTTCCTATAATTCACCCCTCCACTTT
j_call: TRBJ2-7; d_call: TRBD2; clone_size: .; v_call: TRBV5-4; cdr3_aa: CASIPREGNEQYF; cdr3_nt: TGTGCCAGCATTCCGCGGGAGGGCAACGAGCAGTACTTC
j_call: TRBJ1-3; d_call: .; clone_size: .; v_call: TRBV28; cdr3_aa: CASSSRGVGNTIYF; cdr3_nt: TGTGCCAGCAGTTCAAGGGGGGTGGGAAACACCATATATTTT
j_call: TRBJ2-7; d_call: TRBD2; clone_size: .; v_call: TRBV15; cdr3_aa: CATSRGTSGSNEQYF; cdr3_nt: TGTGCCACCTCGAGAGGGACTAGCGGGAGCAACGAGCAGTACTTC
j_call: TRBJ2-7; d_call: TRBD1; clone_size: once; v_call: TRBV6-2/TRBV6-3; cdr3_aa: CASSYSGTGGYEQYF; cdr3_nt: TGTGCCAGCAGTTACTCCGGGACAGGGGGCTACGAGCAGTACTTC
j_call: TRBJ2-1; d_call: TRBD2; clone_size: .; v_call: TRBV20-1; cdr3_aa: CSASRTSGYNEQFF; cdr3_nt: TGCAGTGCTAGTCGGACTAGCGGCTACAATGAGCAGTTCTTC
j_call: TRBJ2-3; d_call: .; clone_size: .; v_call: TRBV6-2/TRBV6-3; cdr3_aa: CASSYSSATPSSTDTQYF; cdr3_nt: TGTGCCAGCAGTTACTCTTCGGCGACACCCTCTAGCACAGATACGCAGTATTTT
j_call: TRBJ2-3; d_call: TRBD2; clone_size: .; v_call: TRBV19; cdr3_aa: CASGTSGSTDTQYF; cdr3_nt: TGTGCCAGTGGGACTAGCGGGAGCACAGATACGCAGTATTTT
j_call: TRBJ2-1; d_call: .; clone_size: .; v_call: TRBV12-5; cdr3_aa: CASGLGGGGIYNEQFF; cdr3_nt: TGTGCTAGTGGTTTGGGTGGAGGGGGTATCTACAATGAGCAGTTCTTC
j_call: TRBJ2-7; d_call: TRBD1; clone_size: .; v_call: TRBV18; cdr3_aa: CASSTDRGLWEQYF; cdr3_nt: TGTGCCAGCTCAACGGACAGGGGGCTCTGGGAGCAGTACTTC
j_call: TRBJ2-3; d_call: TRBD1; clone_size: .; v_call: TRBV6-6; cdr3_aa: CASNTGTVESDTQYF; cdr3_nt: TGTGCCAGCAATACCGGGACAGTAGAATCAGATACGCAGTATTTT
j_call: TRBJ2-7; d_call: .; clone_size: .; v_call: TRBV5-1; cdr3_aa: CASRRDQGPYEQYF; cdr3_nt: TGCGCCAGCAGGAGGGACCAGGGACCCTACGAGCAGTACTTC
j_call: TRBJ1-1; d_call: TRBD1; clone_size: .; v_call: TRBV5-5; cdr3_aa: CASSLVGTGDIWTEAFF; cdr3_nt: TGTGCCAGCAGCTTGGTCGGGACAGGGGATATTTGGACTGAAGCTTTCTTT
j_call: TRBJ2-5; d_call: TRBD1; clone_size: .; v_call: TRBV7-9; cdr3_aa: CASGGDRVYGGETQYF; cdr3_nt: TGTGCCAGCGGCGGAGACAGGGTGTACGGTGGAGAGACCCAGTACTTC
j_call: TRBJ2-3; d_call: .; clone_size: .; v_call: TRBV7-9; cdr3_aa: CASSLWGRGSTDTQYF; cdr3_nt: TGTGCCAGCAGCTTATGGGGGCGCGGATCCACAGATACGCAGTATTTT
j_call: TRBJ1-4; d_call: TRBD1; clone_size: .; v_call: TRBV5-4; cdr3_aa: CASSSTGAGNEKLFF; cdr3_nt: TGTGCCAGCAGTTCGACAGGGGCGGGGAATGAAAAACTGTTTTTT
j_call: TRBJ2-3; d_call: .; clone_size: .; v_call: TRBV27; cdr3_aa: CASSTGWDTDTQYF; cdr3_nt: TGTGCCAGCAGTACGGGTTGGGACACAGATACGCAGTATTTT
j_call: TRBJ2-3; d_call: TRBD1; clone_size: .; v_call: TRBV28; cdr3_aa: CASSTGGQGTDTQYF; cdr3_nt: TGTGCCAGCAGTACGGGGGGACAGGGGACAGATACGCAGTATTTT
j_call: TRBJ2-7; d_call: .; clone_size: .; v_call: TRBV3-1/TRBV3-2; cdr3_aa: CASSPRDARGEQYF; cdr3_nt: TGTGCCAGCAGCCCCCGGGACGCCCGGGGCGAGCAGTACTTC
j_call: TRBJ1-1; d_call: .; clone_size: .; v_call: TRBV4-3; cdr3_aa: CASRQTVDRITFRAFF; cdr3_nt: TGCGCCAGCAGACAAACGGTGGACAGAATTACCTTCCGGGCTTTCTTT
j_call: TRBJ1-1; d_call: .; clone_size: once; v_call: TRBV27; cdr3_aa: CASSLAARLNTEAFF; cdr3_nt: TGTGCCAGCAGTTTGGCTGCCAGGCTGAACACTGAAGCTTTCTTT
j_call: TRBJ1-4; d_call: .; clone_size: .; v_call: TRBV5-5; cdr3_aa: CASSLGPNEKLFF; cdr3_nt: TGTGCCAGCAGCTTGGGACCTAATGAAAAACTGTTTTTT
j_call: TRBJ2-1; d_call: TRBD2; clone_size: .; v_call: TRBV19; cdr3_aa: CASRSSAGDYNEQFF; cdr3_nt: TGTGCCAGTAGGTCGTCCGCGGGAGACTACAATGAGCAGTTCTTC
j_call: TRBJ2-7; d_call: TRBD2; clone_size: .; v_call: TRBV9; cdr3_aa: CASSGAGTSLYF; cdr3_nt: TGTGCCAGCAGCGGAGCCGGGACTAGCTTGTACTTC
j_call: TRBJ2-3; d_call: .; clone_size: few; v_call: TRBV19; cdr3_aa: CASRDHRTDTQYF; cdr3_nt: TGTGCCAGTAGAGATCACCGCACAGATACGCAGTATTTT
j_call: TRBJ1-3; d_call: TRBD1; clone_size: .; v_call: TRBV4-1; cdr3_aa: CASSQGTVSGNTIYF; cdr3_nt: TGCGCCAGCAGCCAGGGGACAGTCTCTGGAAACACCATATATTTT
j_call: TRBJ2-7; d_call: TRBD1; clone_size: once; v_call: TRBV3-1/TRBV3-2; cdr3_aa: CASGRGGQGRNEQYF; cdr3_nt: TGTGCCAGCGGGAGGGGAGGACAGGGGAGGAACGAGCAGTACTTC
j_call: TRBJ2-5; d_call: .; clone_size: .; v_call: TRBV7-8; cdr3_aa: CASSSPIGGAETQYF; cdr3_nt: TGTGCCAGCAGCTCACCAATAGGGGGAGCGGAGACCCAGTACTTC
j_call: TRBJ2-7; d_call: TRBD2; clone_size: .; v_call: TRBV14; cdr3_aa: CASSQAPGLLYEQYF; cdr3_nt: TGTGCCAGCAGCCAGGCTCCGGGACTATTATACGAGCAGTACTTC
j_call: TRBJ2-3; d_call: .; clone_size: .; v_call: TRBV27; cdr3_aa: CASSQWGADTQYF; cdr3_nt: TGTGCCAGCAGCCAGTGGGGGGCAGATACGCAGTATTTT
j_call: TRBJ2-7; d_call: .; clone_size: few; v_call: TRBV6-2/TRBV6-3; cdr3_aa: CASSYWGDSSYEQYF; cdr3_nt: TGTGCCAGCAGTTACTGGGGGGACAGCTCCTACGAGCAGTACTTC
j_call: TRBJ2-1; d_call: TRBD2; clone_size: few; v_call: TRBV28; cdr3_aa: CASSPRLAGGRVEQFF; cdr3_nt: TGTGCCAGCAGTCCCAGACTAGCGGGAGGGCGGGTTGAGCAGTTCTTC
j_call: TRBJ2-1; d_call: TRBD2; clone_size: .; v_call: TRBV24-1; cdr3_aa: CATSDQLAGGGNEQFF; cdr3_nt: TGTGCCACCAGTGATCAACTAGCGGGAGGAGGCAATGAGCAGTTCTTC
j_call: TRBJ2-7; d_call: .; clone_size: .; v_call: TRBV2; cdr3_aa: CASSLVRALTYEQYF; cdr3_nt: TGTGCCAGCAGCCTCGTAAGGGCGCTCACCTACGAGCAGTACTTC
j_call: TRBJ2-7; d_call: .; clone_size: few; v_call: TRBV29-1; cdr3_aa: CSVGTTHEQYF; cdr3_nt: TGCAGCGTTGGTACAACCCACGAGCAGTACTTC
j_call: TRBJ1-5; d_call: TRBD1; clone_size: .; v_call: TRBV6-5; cdr3_aa: CASSWDRGFAQPQHF; cdr3_nt: TGTGCCAGCAGTTGGGACAGGGGTTTCGCTCAGCCCCAGCATTTT
j_call: TRBJ1-3; d_call: .; clone_size: .; v_call: TRBV6-5; cdr3_aa: CAAGAQPNSGNTIYF; cdr3_nt: TGTGCCGCCGGGGCCCAGCCTAACTCTGGAAACACCATATATTTT